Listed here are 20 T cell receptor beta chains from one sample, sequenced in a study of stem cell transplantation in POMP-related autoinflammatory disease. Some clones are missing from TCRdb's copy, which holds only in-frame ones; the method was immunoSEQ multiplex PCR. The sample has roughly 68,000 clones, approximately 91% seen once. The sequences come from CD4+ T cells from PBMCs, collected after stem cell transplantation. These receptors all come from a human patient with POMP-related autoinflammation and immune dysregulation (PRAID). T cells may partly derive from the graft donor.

As DNA, the CDR3 is TGTGCCAGCTCACCCGGGGAGGGGTCTGAAGCTTTCTTT. Its translation: CASSPGEGSEAFF. This rearrangement joins TRBV18 to TRBJ1-1; a weak D match, TRBD1 (5 bases). CDR3 length: 13 amino acids. Trimming took off 3 bases at V and 6 bases at J, with 11 bases between the two ends. The germline gives CDR1 KGHSH, CDR2 LQKENI.

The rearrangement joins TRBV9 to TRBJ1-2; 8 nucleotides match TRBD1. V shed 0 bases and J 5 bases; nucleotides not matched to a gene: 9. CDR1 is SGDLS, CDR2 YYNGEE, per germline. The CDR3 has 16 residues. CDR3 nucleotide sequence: TGTGCCAGCAGCGTAGAGGGGGGACAGGCGCTTTATGGCTACACCTTC. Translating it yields CASSVEGGQALYGYTF.

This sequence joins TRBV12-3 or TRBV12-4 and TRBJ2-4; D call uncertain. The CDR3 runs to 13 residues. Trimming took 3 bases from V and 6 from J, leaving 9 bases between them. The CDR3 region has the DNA TGTGCCAGCAGTTTCGGCAGAGTAAACATTCAGTACTTC. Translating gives CASSFGRVNIQYF.

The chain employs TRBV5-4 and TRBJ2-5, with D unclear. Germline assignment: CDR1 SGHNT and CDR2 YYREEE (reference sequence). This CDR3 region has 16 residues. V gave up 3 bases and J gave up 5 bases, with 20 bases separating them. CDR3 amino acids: CASSSHASTQGETQYF. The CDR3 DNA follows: TGTGCCAGCAGCTCTCATGCCTCGACCCAAGGGGAGACCCAGTACTTC.

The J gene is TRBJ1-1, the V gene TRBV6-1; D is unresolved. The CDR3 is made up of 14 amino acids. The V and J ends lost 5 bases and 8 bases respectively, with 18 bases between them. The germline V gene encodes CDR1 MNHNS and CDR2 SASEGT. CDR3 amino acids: CASSSSGPVLEAFF. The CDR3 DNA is TGTGCCAGCAGTTCCTCCGGCCCCGTCCTCGAAGCTTTCTTT.

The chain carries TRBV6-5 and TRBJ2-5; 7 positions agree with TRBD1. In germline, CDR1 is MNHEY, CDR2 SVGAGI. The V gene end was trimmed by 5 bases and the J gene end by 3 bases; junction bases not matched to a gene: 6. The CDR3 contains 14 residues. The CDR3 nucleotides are TGTGCCAGCAGTCCCCGGGACAGCAAAGAGACCCAGTACTTC. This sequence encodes CASSPRDSKETQYF.

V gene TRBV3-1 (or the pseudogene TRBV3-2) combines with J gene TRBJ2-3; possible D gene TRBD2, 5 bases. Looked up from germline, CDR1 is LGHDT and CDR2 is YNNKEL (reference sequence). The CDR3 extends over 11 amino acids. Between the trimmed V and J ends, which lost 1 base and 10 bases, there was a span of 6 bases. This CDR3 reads CASSQAGSQYF. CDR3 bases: TGTGCCAGCAGCCAAGCGGGGTCGCAGTATTTT.

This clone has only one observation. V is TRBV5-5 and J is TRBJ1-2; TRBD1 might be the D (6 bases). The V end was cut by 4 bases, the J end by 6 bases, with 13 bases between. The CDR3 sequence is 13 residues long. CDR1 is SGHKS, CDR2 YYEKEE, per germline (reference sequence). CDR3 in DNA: TGTGCCAGCAGCCCGGAGGGGGGGGATGGCTACACCTTC. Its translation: CASSPEGGDGYTF.

Here the CDR3 reads CASSESSNYGYTF. As DNA, the CDR3 is TGTGCCAGCAGTGAATCCTCCAACTATGGCTACACCTTC. The chain carries TRBV25-1 and TRBJ1-2; D remains ambiguous. The V and J ends lost 1 base and 2 bases respectively, with 5 bases between them. CDR3 length equals 13 residues. Germline CDR1 MGHDK, CDR2 SYGVNS.

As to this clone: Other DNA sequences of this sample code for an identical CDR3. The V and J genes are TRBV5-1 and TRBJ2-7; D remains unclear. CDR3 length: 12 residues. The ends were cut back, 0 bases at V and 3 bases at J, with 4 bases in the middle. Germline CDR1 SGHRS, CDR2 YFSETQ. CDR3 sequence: CASSLEGYEQYF. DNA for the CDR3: TGCGCCAGCAGCTTGGAAGGCTACGAGCAGTACTTC.

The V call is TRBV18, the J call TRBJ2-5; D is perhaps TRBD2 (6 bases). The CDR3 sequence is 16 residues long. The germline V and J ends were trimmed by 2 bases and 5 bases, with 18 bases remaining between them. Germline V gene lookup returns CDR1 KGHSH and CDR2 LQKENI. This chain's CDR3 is CASSPRQGGSSETQYF. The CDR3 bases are TGTGCCAGCTCACCAAGGCAGGGAGGATCGAGCGAGACCCAGTACTTC.

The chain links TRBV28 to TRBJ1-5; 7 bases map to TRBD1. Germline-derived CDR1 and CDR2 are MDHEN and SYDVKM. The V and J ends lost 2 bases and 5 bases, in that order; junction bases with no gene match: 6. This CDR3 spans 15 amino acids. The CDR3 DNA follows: TGTGCCAGCAGTTTAGGGGGGAGGGGGCATCAGCCCCAGCATTTT. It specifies CASSLGGRGHQPQHF.

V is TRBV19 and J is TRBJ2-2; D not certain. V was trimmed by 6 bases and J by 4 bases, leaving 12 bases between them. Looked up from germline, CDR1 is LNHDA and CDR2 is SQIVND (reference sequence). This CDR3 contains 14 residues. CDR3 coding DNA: TGTGCCAGTAGGCCGTTAATAGGCACCGGGGAGCTGTTTTTT. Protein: CASRPLIGTGELFF.

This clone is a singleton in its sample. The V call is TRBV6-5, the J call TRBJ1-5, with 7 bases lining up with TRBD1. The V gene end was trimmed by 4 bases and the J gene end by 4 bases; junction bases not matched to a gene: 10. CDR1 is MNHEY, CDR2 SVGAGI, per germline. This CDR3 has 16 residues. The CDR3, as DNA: TGTGCCAGCAGTTCTCGACAGGGCATGAGGAATCAGCCCCAGCATTTT. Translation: CASSSRQGMRNQPQHF.

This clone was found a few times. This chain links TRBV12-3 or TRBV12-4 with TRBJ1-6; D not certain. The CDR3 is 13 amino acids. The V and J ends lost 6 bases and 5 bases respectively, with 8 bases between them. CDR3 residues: CASSEFHNSPLHF. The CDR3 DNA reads TGTGCCAGCAGCGAGTTCCATAATTCACCCCTCCACTTT.

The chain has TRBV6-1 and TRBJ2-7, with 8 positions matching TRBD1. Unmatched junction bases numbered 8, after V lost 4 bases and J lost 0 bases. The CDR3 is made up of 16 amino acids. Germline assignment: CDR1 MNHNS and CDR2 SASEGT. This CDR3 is CASSAAGQGFSYEQYF. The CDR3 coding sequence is TGTGCCAGCAGTGCTGCTGGACAGGGTTTCTCCTACGAGCAGTACTTC.

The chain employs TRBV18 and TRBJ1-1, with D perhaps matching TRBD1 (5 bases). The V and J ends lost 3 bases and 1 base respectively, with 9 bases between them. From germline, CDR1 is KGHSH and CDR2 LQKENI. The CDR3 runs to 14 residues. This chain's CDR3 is CASSPLGENTEAFF. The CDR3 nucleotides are TGTGCCAGCTCACCTCTAGGGGAGAACACTGAAGCTTTCTTT.

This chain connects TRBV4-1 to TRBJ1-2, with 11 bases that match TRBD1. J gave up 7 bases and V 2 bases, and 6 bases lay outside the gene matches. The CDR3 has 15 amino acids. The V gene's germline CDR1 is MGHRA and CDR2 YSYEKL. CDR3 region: CASSQTGQGASGYTF. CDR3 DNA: TGCGCCAGCAGCCAAACCGGACAGGGGGCTTCTGGCTACACCTTC.

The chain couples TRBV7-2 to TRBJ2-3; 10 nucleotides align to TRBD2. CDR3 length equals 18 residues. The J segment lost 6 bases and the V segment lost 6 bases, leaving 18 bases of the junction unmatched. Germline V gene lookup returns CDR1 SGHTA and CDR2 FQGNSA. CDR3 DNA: TGTGCCAGCAGTTTCCCTCGGGCTAGCGGGAGAAGTTGGGATACGCAGTATTTT. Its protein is CASSFPRASGRSWDTQYF.

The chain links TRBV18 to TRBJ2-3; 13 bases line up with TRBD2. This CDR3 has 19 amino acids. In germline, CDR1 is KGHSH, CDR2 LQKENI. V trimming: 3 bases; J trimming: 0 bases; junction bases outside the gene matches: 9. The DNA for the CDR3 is TGTGCCAGCTCACCTATAAACGGACTAGCGGGAGCCAGCACAGATACGCAGTATTTT. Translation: CASSPINGLAGASTDTQYF. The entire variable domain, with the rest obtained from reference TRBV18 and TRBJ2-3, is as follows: NAGVMQNPRHLVRRRGQEARLRCSPMKGHSHVYWYRQLPEEGLKFMVYLQKENIIDESGMPKERFSAEFPKEGPSILRIQQVVRGDSAAYFCASSPINGLAGASTDTQYFGPGTRLTVL.